This T cell receptor beta chain was identified in a study of blood T cell repertoires in COVID-19. The CDR3 length is 15 residues. V was clipped by 4 bases and J by 4 bases; unmatched bases: 8. The germline CDR1 and CDR2 sequences are SGDLS and YYNGEE. Sequencing used immunoSEQ multiplex PCR; TCRdb keeps in-frame clones, though not all of them. The sample contains about 250,000 clones, 86% of which appear only once. The J gene is TRBJ2-1, the V gene TRBV9; TRBD2 matches at 7 bases. The TCR comes from a man aged 40-49 years who had recovered from COVID-19. The sample consisted of PBMCs or T cells enriched from blood (not recorded which). CDR3 sequence (DNA): TGTGCCAGCAGCCCTGAACCTAGCGGTTACAATGAGCAGTTCTTC. It yields the protein CASSPEPSGYNEQFF.